A selection of T cell receptor beta chains follows, all from one sample in a study of T cell changes during pregnancy in multiple sclerosis. The table came from immunoSEQ multiplex PCR; TCRdb's copy has only in-frame clones and leaves some out. Among tens of thousands of clones, about 90% were seen once, and the ten largest hold around 4.4%. The sequences come from CD8+ T cells from peripheral blood mononuclear cells, collected after pregnancy. All receptors derive from a female donor with multiple sclerosis, enrolled in a pregnancy study. CDR3s include the opening cysteine and the closing phenylalanine or tryptophan. The D gene is left open where the match is weak. Some rows have no size entry. The others give once, few or many, or a class for an expanded clone.

v_gene,j_gene,d_gene,abundance,CDR3nt,CDR3aa
TRBV19,TRBJ1-5,.,.,TGTGCCGCCCGGGGAGGGGGCAATCAGCCCCAGCATTTT,CAARGGGNQPQHF
TRBV10-3,TRBJ2-7,TRBD1,.,TGTGCCATCAGGGGCGACAGGGGTACCTCCTACGAGCAGTACTTC,CAIRGDRGTSYEQYF
TRBV4-1,TRBJ1-1,.,.,TGCGCCAGCAGCCAAGGCGGGGGGCCCACTGAAGCTTTCTTT,CASSQGGGPTEAFF
TRBV9,TRBJ2-1,TRBD2,.,TGTGCCAGCAGCGTAGGGGGGACTAGCAGTGAGCAGTTCTTC,CASSVGGTSSEQFF
TRBV6-5,TRBJ1-1,TRBD1,.,TGTGCCAGCAGCCCTACAGGGGGCCTTACTGAAGCTTTCTTT,CASSPTGGLTEAFF
TRBV5-8,TRBJ2-7,TRBD1,.,TGTGCCAGCCTACTAGGACAGGGACCCTACGAGCAGTACTTC,CASLLGQGPYEQYF
TRBV7-9,TRBJ1-3,TRBD1,.,TGTGCCAGCAGCCCTCCGGGACAGGGGGCGCCTGGAAACACCATATATTTT,CASSPPGQGAPGNTIYF
TRBV25-1,TRBJ2-5,.,once,TGTGCCAGCAGCTCCCAAAGCCTCGGAGAGACCCAGTACTTC,CASSSQSLGETQYF
TRBV7-9,TRBJ1-2,.,.,TGTGCCAGCAGCTTAGATCCCTCTAACTATGGCTACACCTTC,CASSLDPSNYGYTF
TRBV7-9,TRBJ1-6,TRBD1,.,TGTGCCAGCAGCTTTCTACCTTTCGGACAGGGACTACCCCTCCACTTT,CASSFLPFGQGLPLHF
TRBV10-3,TRBJ2-7,.,.,TGTGCCATCAGTGATCTTAGAAGCGGTACCTACGAGCAGTACTTC,CAISDLRSGTYEQYF
TRBV6-5,TRBJ2-3,TRBD1,.,TGTGCCAGCAGTTACTCAACTACAGGGGGCACAGATACGCAGTATTTT,CASSYSTTGGTDTQYF
TRBV9,TRBJ1-4,.,.,TGTGCCAGCAGCGTGGCGGGGAGGGGTGAAAAACTGTTTTTT,CASSVAGRGEKLFF
TRBV4-2,TRBJ2-5,.,.,TGTGCCAGCAGGGGCGGGCCCGGGGAGACCCAGTACTTC,CASRGGPGETQYF
TRBV9,TRBJ2-1,.,.,TGTGCCAGCAGCGCCAACGAGGTACACAATGAGCAGTTCTTC,CASSANEVHNEQFF
TRBV10-3,TRBJ2-6,TRBD1,.,TGTGCCATCAGTGGGATCGGACAGGGTGACTCTGGGGCCAACGTCCTGACTTTC,CAISGIGQGDSGANVLTF
TRBV6-1,TRBJ2-7,.,.,TGTGCCAGCAGGGGGAGGAGGGCCGTACCCTACGAGCAGTACTTC,CASRGRRAVPYEQYF
TRBV9,TRBJ1-1,.,large,TGTGCCAGCAGCCGCTTTATCGGGGGCACTGAAGCTTTCTTT,CASSRFIGGTEAFF